The text below deals with one T cell receptor beta chain. Its target is unknown. The data were taken from a study of graft-versus-host responses after intestinal transplantation. Looking at the study overall: Grafts that recipients had were multivisceral, liver-intestinal, or isolated intestinal transplants. All recipients were given anti-thymocyte globulin induction, and tacrolimus and steroids were then administered for roughly three years. Whole-study results and caveats: Present in recipient marrow, GvH clones included some that appeared first in ileum or blood. High graft-versus-host to host-versus-graft clonal ratios were found in allografts of patients who had graft-donor T cell macrochimerism.

Only in-frame clones appear in the TCRdb table, and some are missing; sequencing was by immunoSEQ multiplex PCR. The sample shows 77,000 or so clones, approximately 96% of them seen only once. Germline V lookup: CDR1 MNHNS, CDR2 SASEGT. The length of the CDR3 is 15 residues. V shed 1 base and J 4 bases; nucleotides not matched to a gene: 4. The clonotype comes from a human donor who received an intestinal transplant. The sample was unstimulated CD8+ T cells sorted from spleen or lymph node cells, taken before intestinal transplant. The rearrangement joins TRBV6-1 to TRBJ2-7; 10 bases agree with TRBD1. The CDR3 region is CASSEEGQGSYEQYF. The CDR3 bases are TGTGCCAGCAGTGAAGAGGGACAGGGGTCATACGAGCAGTACTTC.